This T cell receptor (beta chain) comes out of a study of blood T cell repertoires in COVID-19. Study in general: Spain, Italy and the United States supplied samples that represented acute and convalescent COVID-19.

Germline-derived CDR1 and CDR2 are LNHDA and SQIVND (reference sequence). Trimming pared 7 bases from V and 10 bases from J, leaving 13 bases between. CDR3 length: 11 residues. TCRdb's table, derived via immunoSEQ multiplex PCR, lists solely in-frame clones and lacks some. Of about 130,000 clones detected, around 86% appear once; the ten largest clones hold roughly 11%. This sequence joins TRBV19 and TRBJ1-2; D may be TRBD1 (5 bases). The TCR originated in an older woman with COVID-19, enrolled during active disease. The sequenced sample consisted of peripheral blood. The CDR3: CASTQGTVYTF. In DNA form, the CDR3 reads TGTGCCAGTACGCAGGGAACAGTCTACACCTTC.